This TCR beta chain was captured in a study of regulatory T cells in long-lasting Graves disease. Indicated time point: newly diagnosed GD, antithyroid drugs for less than 3 months. Generation of the TCR library employed RNA extracted from PBMCs. The CDR3 covers 14 residues. Germline CDR1 is MNHGY and CDR2 is SVAAGI. V lost 4 bases and J lost 6; bases outside the gene matches: 7. To make TCR beta libraries, researchers used iRepertoire HTBI primers and Arm-PCR of CDR3 regions. MiXCR, run by TCRdb on the multiplex PCR reads, gives a single entry per CDR3 protein. The sample carries some 350,000 distinct CDR3 sequences, 15% to 20% recorded once. This clonotype came up a few times. What it binds is unknown. Whole-study results and caveats: Relative to new patients (roughly 950), persistent patients exhibited greater sharing of public clonotypes (around 2,800).

This same sample was also part of a study on T cells in Graves' hyperthyroidism and ophthalmopathy. This second study says: Blood held most thyroid clonotypes expanded above 0.001 frequency.

This receptor was identified in a woman aged 18 to 35 with Graves disease. The material was peripheral blood mononuclear cells (PBMCs), obtained at new diagnosis, from a patient treated with antithyroid drugs. V and J are TRBV6-9 and TRBJ1-2, with 8 bases lining up with TRBD1. The DNA of the CDR3 is TGTGCCAGCAGTTCGGCAGGGGGCGGAAATGGCTACACCTTC. Translating gives CASSSAGGGNGYTF.